This TCR beta chain was documented in a study of blood T cells in healthy people across ages. General study points: Since the PBMCs were unsorted, naive and antigen-experienced cells could not be conclusively compared. Possibly confounding the expanded clonotype changes was the fact that donor CMV status was unknown.

For the second PCR, which ran for about 7 to 11 cycles, a sample-barcoded 5' primer and a J-beta primer mix were used. TCRdb passed the 5' RACE reads through MiXCR, listing each CDR3 protein once. The table has some 800,000 distinct CDR3 sequences, 40% to 50% seen once. The CDR3 is 20 residues long. In germline, CDR1 is SGHRS, CDR2 YFSETQ. V lost 3 bases to trimming and J lost 1 base, with 28 bases between them. On this clonotype: Its antigen is not identified.

Extraction yielded at least 5.5 micrograms of total RNA per sample. The J gene is TRBJ1-2, the V gene TRBV5-1; D uncertain. What was sequenced was blood. The source of this sequence is a man in his 60s in good health. CDR3 DNA sequence: TGCGCCAGCAGCTATTCGGTGAGTGTGGACCCAATGGGATTTAACTATGGCTACACCTTC. Translating gives CASSYSVSVDPMGFNYGYTF.